This T cell receptor beta chain was sequenced during a study of a mutant IDH1 vaccine in newly diagnosed glioma. Study-level background: Vaccine administration was initiated 4-6 weeks following radiotherapy alone, or with temozolomide cycles. Treated individuals were roughly 62% male and around 40% female, averaging about 41 years of age. Study-level points and caveats: Detectable vaccine-induced immune responses arose in almost 95% of patients.

The count of this clone is one. Antigen unknown. Here immunoSEQ multiplex PCR was the method, and the copy in TCRdb shows in-frame clones only, minus some. The profile covers about 60,000 clones, with 83% appearing a single time and over 2.5% taken by the ten largest. The CDR3 has 14 residues. Germline assignment: CDR1 SGHDT and CDR2 YYEEEE. The germline V and J ends were trimmed by 4 bases and 5 bases, with 13 bases remaining between them. Time point given: week 47, end of study. One vaccine dose held 300 ug of mutant IDH1 20-mer peptide and came with topical imiquimod. The vaccination schedule gave patients eight doses in weeks 1, 3, 5, 7, 11, 15, 19 and 23.

Sequenced here: PBMCs, sampled from a glioma patient whose treatment included an IDH1 peptide vaccine. The chain uses TRBV5-6 and TRBJ1-5; D remains unclear. The source of this sequence is a woman between 50 and 59 years old with glioma. CDR3 nucleotide sequence: TGTGCCAGCAGCATCAGACACACAGATCAGCCCCAGCATTTT. Encoded protein: CASSIRHTDQPQHF.